Listed below are T cell receptor beta chains from one sample, sequenced in a study of blood T cell repertoires in COVID-19. The protocol was immunoSEQ multiplex PCR, while the TCRdb copy is restricted to in-frame clones and leaves out a portion. Of roughly 300,000 clones in the sample, over 75% are singletons; the top ten hold roughly 15%. Sample: peripheral blood. The receptors were gathered from a human donor in a cohort sampled during active COVID-19. CDR3s include the opening cysteine and the closing phenylalanine or tryptophan. A D gene is named only where the DNA matches it firmly. Clone size is not always given. Where it is, it says once, few, many or a class for expanded clones.

CDR3 length | clone size | J gene | D gene | V gene | CDR3 DNA | CDR3 protein
19 | . | TRBJ2-7 | TRBD2 | TRBV10-1 | TGCGCCGGCGGGGTAGAGGGAAGATTGACTAGCGGGGGTACCTACGAGCAGTACTTC | CAGGVEGRLTSGGTYEQYF
15 | . | TRBJ2-1 | TRBD2 | TRBV7-2 | TGTGCCAGCAGCTTAGCGACTAGCGGGAGAGGTGAGCAGTTCTTC | CASSLATSGRGEQFF
13 | . | TRBJ1-6 | . | TRBV25-1 | TGTGCCAGCAGTGAAATCCGGGATTCACCCCTCCACTTT | CASSEIRDSPLHF
12 | . | TRBJ1-6 | . | TRBV6-1 | TGTGCCAGCAGTGAACCTTTGAGGCCCCTCCACTTT | CASSEPLRPLHF
14 | . | TRBJ1-3 | . | TRBV2 | TGTGCCAGCAGTCTGGGAGGGTCTGGAAACACCATATATTTT | CASSLGGSGNTIYF
13 | . | TRBJ1-1 | TRBD1 | TRBV6-5 | TGTGCCAGCATGCGGGACAGGGACGCTGAAGCTTTCTTT | CASMRDRDAEAFF
12 | . | TRBJ2-1 | TRBD2 | TRBV2 | TGTGCCAGCAGATTAGCGGGAGATGAGCAGTTCTTC | CASRLAGDEQFF
14 | . | TRBJ2-1 | . | TRBV29-1 | TGCAGCGCTTCGTTAGGGGGGGTGGACGATGAGCAGTTCTTC | CSASLGGVDDEQFF
15 | . | TRBJ2-1 | TRBD2 | TRBV18 | TGTGCCAGCTCTCCGGTACTAGCGTTAAACAATGAGCAGTTCTTC | CASSPVLALNNEQFF
14 | . | TRBJ2-3 | TRBD1 | TRBV5-1 | TGCGCCAGCAGCTTTTCAGGGGGATCGGATACGCAGTATTTT | CASSFSGGSDTQYF
15 | . | TRBJ2-2 | . | TRBV7-9 | TGTGCCAGCAGCTTAGACCCCAGGAACACCGGGGAGCTGTTTTTT | CASSLDPRNTGELFF
16 | once | TRBJ1-4 | TRBD1 | TRBV6-1 | TGTGCCAGCAGTGAGTCCGACAGGGGCCCTAATGAAAAACTGTTTTTT | CASSESDRGPNEKLFF
13 | . | TRBJ2-5 | . | TRBV18 | TGTGCCAGCTCGAGCGTGGTGGAAGAGACCCAGTACTTC | CASSSVVEETQYF
14 | . | TRBJ2-5 | . | TRBV6-5 | TGTGCCAGCAGTTACGAGCGGGTCGGGGAGACCCAGTACTTC | CASSYERVGETQYF
16 | . | TRBJ2-7 | . | TRBV6-6 | TGTGCCAGCAGAGGAGGGAGAGTCCTTCACCCCTACGAGCAGTACTTC | CASRGGRVLHPYEQYF
15 | few | TRBJ1-2 | . | TRBV7-8 | TGTGCCAGCAGCTTAGACTTATCAGGGAACTATGGCTACACCTTC | CASSLDLSGNYGYTF
16 | . | TRBJ1-5 | . | TRBV19 | TGTGCCAGTAGTATAGGGGGAGTTTATAGCAATCAGCCCCAGCATTTT | CASSIGGVYSNQPQHF
16 | few | TRBJ2-2 | . | TRBV15 | TGTGCCACCAGCAGAGATTCGGCGGAAAACACCGGGGAGCTGTTTTTT | CATSRDSAENTGELFF
12 | . | TRBJ2-5 | . | TRBV10-3 | TGTGCCATCAGTGCCGGGGTTGAGACCCAGTACTTC | CAISAGVETQYF
14 | . | TRBJ2-5 | . | TRBV23-1 | TGCGCCAGCAGTCAAACGGAGGGGGCAGAGACCCAGTACTTC | CASSQTEGAETQYF
14 | few | TRBJ1-5 | . | TRBV27 | TGTGCCAGCAGTGCCCAGGGTCCAACACAGCCCCAGCATTTT | CASSAQGPTQPQHF
13 | . | TRBJ1-5 | . | TRBV5-1 | TGCGCCAGCAGCTTTAACGAGAATCAGCCCCAGCATTTT | CASSFNENQPQHF
12 | . | TRBJ2-5 | . | TRBV7-9 | TGTGCCAGCAGCCAGGAACAAGAGACCCAGTACTTC | CASSQEQETQYF
13 | . | TRBJ1-5 | . | TRBV7-2 | TGTGCCAGCAGCTTAGTTTCCGATCAGCCCCAGCATTTT | CASSLVSDQPQHF
14 | . | TRBJ1-2 | . | TRBV5-5 | TGTGCCAGCAGCTTGGATCCAGGGTGGTATGGCTACACCTTC | CASSLDPGWYGYTF
13 | . | TRBJ1-5 | TRBD1 | TRBV5-1 | TGCGCCAGCAGCATACAGGGGGATCAGCCCCAGCATTTT | CASSIQGDQPQHF
15 | once | TRBJ2-3 | TRBD1 | TRBV11-2 | TGTGCCAGCAGCTTTTCTACAGGGGGCAGGAATACGCAGTATTTT | CASSFSTGGRNTQYF
14 | few | TRBJ2-7 | . | TRBV10-3 | TGTGCCATCAGGGCCCACACGCTCTCCTACGAGCAGTACTTC | CAIRAHTLSYEQYF
14 | . | TRBJ2-7 | TRBD1 | TRBV15 | TGTGCCACCAGCAGGAGACAGGGATGGGGCGAGCAGTACTTC | CATSRRQGWGEQYF
15 | . | TRBJ1-5 | . | TRBV5-1 | TGCGCCAGCAGCTTTGCCCCCGGTAATAGTCAGCCCCAGCATTTT | CASSFAPGNSQPQHF
15 | . | TRBJ2-3 | TRBD2 | TRBV27 | TGTGCCAGCAGTTCAAGGACTAGCGGGAGGGATACGCAGTATTTT | CASSSRTSGRDTQYF
15 | . | TRBJ1-5 | . | TRBV6-5 | TGTGCCAGCAGTTACTCTGGGGGGAAATATCAGCCCCAGCATTTT | CASSYSGGKYQPQHF
15 | few | TRBJ2-1 | TRBD2 | TRBV18 | TGTGCCAGCTCACCTCTCGCGGGAGGAAATAATGAGCAGTTCTTC | CASSPLAGGNNEQFF
14 | . | TRBJ2-4 | . | TRBV7-9 | TGTGCCAGCAGCTTAGGAGAGAGCGGGAACATTCAGTACTTC | CASSLGESGNIQYF
16 | . | TRBJ2-5 | TRBD1 | TRBV10-3 | TGTGCCACCAGCATCGGGGACAGGGGGGGACAAGAGACCCAGTACTTC | CATSIGDRGGQETQYF
15 | . | TRBJ2-7 | . | TRBV4-3 | TGCGCCAGCAGCCAAGGTATACAGGGAAACTACGAGCAGTACTTC | CASSQGIQGNYEQYF
14 | . | TRBJ1-1 | TRBD1 | TRBV28 | TGTGCCAGCACCTATGCAGGGGGAGTAACTGAAGCTTTCTTT | CASTYAGGVTEAFF
16 | . | TRBJ2-7 | . | TRBV5-3 | TGTGAGGGGTCCCCGGAGGGCAGCTCGTTGTCCTACGAGCAGTACTTC | CEGSPEGSSLSYEQYF
16 | . | TRBJ2-1 | TRBD2 | TRBV15 | TGTGCCACCAGCAGAGAGCCAGCGGGGGACTACAATGAGCAGTTCTTC | CATSREPAGDYNEQFF
15 | . | TRBJ2-3 | TRBD2 | TRBV7-9 | TGTGCCAGCAGCTTAGTAGCGGGAGTCACAAATACGCAGTATTTT | CASSLVAGVTNTQYF
13 | . | TRBJ2-3 | . | TRBV5-1 | TGCGCCAGCAGCCTCCAGGGGTCAGATACGCAGTATTTT | CASSLQGSDTQYF
12 | . | TRBJ2-3 | . | TRBV6-1 | TGTGCCAGCAGTGAAGCCGTGGATACGCAGTATTTT | CASSEAVDTQYF